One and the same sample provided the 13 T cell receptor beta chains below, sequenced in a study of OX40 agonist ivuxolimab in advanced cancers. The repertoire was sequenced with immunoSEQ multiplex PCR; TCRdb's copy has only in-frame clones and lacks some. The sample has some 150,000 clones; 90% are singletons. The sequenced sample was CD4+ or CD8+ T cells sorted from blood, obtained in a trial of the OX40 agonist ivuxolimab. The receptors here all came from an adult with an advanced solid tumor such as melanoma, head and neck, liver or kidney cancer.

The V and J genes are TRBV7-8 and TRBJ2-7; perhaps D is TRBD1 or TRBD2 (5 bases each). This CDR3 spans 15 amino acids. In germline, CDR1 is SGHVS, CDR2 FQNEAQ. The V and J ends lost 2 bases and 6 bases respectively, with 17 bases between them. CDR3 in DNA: TGTGCCAGCAGCTTATGGGTTGGGGGTAGCAGCGAGCAGTACTTC. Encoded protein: CASSLWVGGSSEQYF.

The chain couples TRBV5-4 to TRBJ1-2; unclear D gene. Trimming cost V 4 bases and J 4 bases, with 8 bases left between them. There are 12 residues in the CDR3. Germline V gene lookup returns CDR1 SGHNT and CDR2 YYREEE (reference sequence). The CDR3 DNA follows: TGTGCCAGCAGCGAGACCCTCTATGGCTACACCTTC. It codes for CASSETLYGYTF. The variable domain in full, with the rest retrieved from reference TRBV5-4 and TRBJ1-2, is ETGVTQSPTHLIKTRGQQVTLRCSSQSGHNTVSWYQQALGQGPQFIFQYYREEENGRGNFPPRFSGLQFPNYSSELNVNALELDDSALYLCASSETLYGYTFGSGTRLTVV.

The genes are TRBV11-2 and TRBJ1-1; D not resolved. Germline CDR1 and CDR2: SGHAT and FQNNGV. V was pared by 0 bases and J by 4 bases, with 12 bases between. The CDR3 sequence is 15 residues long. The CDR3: CASSLDPGPGTEAFF. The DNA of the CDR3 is TGTGCCAGCAGCTTAGACCCAGGCCCGGGCACTGAAGCTTTCTTT.

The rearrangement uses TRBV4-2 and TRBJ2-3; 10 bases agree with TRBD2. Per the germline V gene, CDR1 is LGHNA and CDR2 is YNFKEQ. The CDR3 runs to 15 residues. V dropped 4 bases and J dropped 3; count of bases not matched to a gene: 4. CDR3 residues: CASSPRTSGTDTQYF. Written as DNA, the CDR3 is TGTGCCAGCAGCCCCCGGACTAGCGGTACAGATACGCAGTATTTT.

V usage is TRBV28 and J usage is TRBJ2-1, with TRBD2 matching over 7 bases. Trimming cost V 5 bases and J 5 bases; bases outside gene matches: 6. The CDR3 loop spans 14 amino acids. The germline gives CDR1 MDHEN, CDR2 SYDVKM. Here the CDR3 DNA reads TGTGCCAGCAGTAGTCTAGCGGAAAACAATGAGCAGTTCTTC. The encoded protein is CASSSLAENNEQFF.

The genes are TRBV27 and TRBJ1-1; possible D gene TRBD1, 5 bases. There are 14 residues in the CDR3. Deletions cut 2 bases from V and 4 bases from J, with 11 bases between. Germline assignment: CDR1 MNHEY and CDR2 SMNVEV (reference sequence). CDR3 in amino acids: CASSLAGWTTEAFF. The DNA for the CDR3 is TGTGCCAGCAGTTTAGCAGGGTGGACCACTGAAGCTTTCTTT.

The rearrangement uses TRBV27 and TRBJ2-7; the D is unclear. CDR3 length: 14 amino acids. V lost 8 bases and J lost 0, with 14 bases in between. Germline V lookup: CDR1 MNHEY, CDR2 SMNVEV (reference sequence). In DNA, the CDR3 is TGTGCCAGCCAAACAACCGGGCTCTCCTACGAGCAGTACTTC. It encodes CASQTTGLSYEQYF.

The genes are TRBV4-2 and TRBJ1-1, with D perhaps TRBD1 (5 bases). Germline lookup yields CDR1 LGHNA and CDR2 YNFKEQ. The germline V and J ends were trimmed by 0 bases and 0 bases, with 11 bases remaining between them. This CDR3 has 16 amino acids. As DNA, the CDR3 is TGTGCCAGCAGCCAAGAGTTAGGCAGGGTGAACACTGAAGCTTTCTTT. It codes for CASSQELGRVNTEAFF.

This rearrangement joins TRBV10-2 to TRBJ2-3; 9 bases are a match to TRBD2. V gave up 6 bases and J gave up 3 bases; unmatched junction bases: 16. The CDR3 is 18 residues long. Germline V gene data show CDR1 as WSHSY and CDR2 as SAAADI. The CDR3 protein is CASSDLYRAGGKTDTQYF. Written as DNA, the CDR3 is TGCGCCAGCAGCGACCTATACCGGGCGGGAGGGAAGACAGATACGCAGTATTTT.

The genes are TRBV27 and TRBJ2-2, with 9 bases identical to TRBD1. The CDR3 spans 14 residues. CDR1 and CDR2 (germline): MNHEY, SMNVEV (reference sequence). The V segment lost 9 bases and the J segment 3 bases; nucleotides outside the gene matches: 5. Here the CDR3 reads CASGDREYTGELFF. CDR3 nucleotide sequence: TGTGCCAGTGGGGACAGGGAATACACCGGGGAGCTGTTTTTT.

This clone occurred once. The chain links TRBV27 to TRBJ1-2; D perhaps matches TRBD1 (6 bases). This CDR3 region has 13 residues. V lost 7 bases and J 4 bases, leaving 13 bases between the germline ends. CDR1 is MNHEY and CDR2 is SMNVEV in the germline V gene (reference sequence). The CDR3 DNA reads TGTGCCAGCACATCGCGGGACACCTATGGCTACACCTTC. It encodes CASTSRDTYGYTF.

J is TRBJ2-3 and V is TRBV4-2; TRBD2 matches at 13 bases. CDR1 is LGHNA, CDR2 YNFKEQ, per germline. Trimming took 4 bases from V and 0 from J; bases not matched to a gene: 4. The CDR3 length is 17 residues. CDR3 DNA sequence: TGTGCCAGCAGCCTCGGGACTAGCGGGACTAGCACAGATACGCAGTATTTT. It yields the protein CASSLGTSGTSTDTQYF.

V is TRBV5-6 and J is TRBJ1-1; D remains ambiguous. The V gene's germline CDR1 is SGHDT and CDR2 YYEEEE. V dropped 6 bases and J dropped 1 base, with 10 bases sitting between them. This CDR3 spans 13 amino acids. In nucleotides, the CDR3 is TGTGCCAGCAACCTTGGAGGGAACACTGAAGCTTTCTTT. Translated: CASNLGGNTEAFF.